Described below is a single T cell receptor beta chain sequence and its context. The data originate from a study of blood T cell repertoires in COVID-19. Germline CDR1 reads SQVTM; CDR2 reads ANQGSEA. With 0 bases clipped from V and 4 bases from J, the junction kept 3 bases outside the gene matches. The length of the CDR3 is 15 residues. Sequencing used immunoSEQ multiplex PCR; TCRdb keeps in-frame clones, though not all of them. The data contain 240,000 or so clones, approximately 91% of them singletons. The sequence was collected from a young woman with acute or convalescent COVID-19. The specimen sequenced was peripheral blood. The chain combines TRBV29-1 with TRBJ1-2, with 12 bases lining up with TRBD1. The CDR3 loop is CSVEEGTGGSYGYTF. CDR3 DNA: TGCAGCGTTGAAGAAGGGACAGGGGGCAGCTATGGCTACACCTTC.